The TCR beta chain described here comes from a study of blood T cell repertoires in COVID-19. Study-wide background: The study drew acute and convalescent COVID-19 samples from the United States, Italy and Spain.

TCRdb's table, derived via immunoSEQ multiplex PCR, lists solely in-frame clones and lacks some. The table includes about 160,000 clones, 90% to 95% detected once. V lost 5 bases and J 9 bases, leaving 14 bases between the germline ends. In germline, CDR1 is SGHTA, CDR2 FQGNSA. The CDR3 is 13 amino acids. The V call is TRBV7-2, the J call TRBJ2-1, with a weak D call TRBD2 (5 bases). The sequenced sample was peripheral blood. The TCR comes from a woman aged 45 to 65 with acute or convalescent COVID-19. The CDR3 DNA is TGTGCCAGCAGCGTTCCCTGGAGGAGTGAGCAGTTCTTC. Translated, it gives CASSVPWRSEQFF.